This T cell receptor beta chain was identified in a study of blood T cell repertoires in COVID-19. Study information: Spain, Italy and the United States supplied samples that represented acute and convalescent COVID-19.

Authors' methods: Reference gene primer amplification gave nucleated cell count estimates. Sequencing was performed with immunoSEQ multiplex PCR; in TCRdb, only in-frame clones are kept and a portion is missing. V and J calls and clone size are those listed in that table; D and trimming were worked out from the DNA. The sample lists almost 300,000 clones; around 87% were seen once. The CDR3 is 17 residues long. In germline, CDR1 is SGHTA, CDR2 FQGNSA. Germline trimming cut 5 bases from V and 1 base from J; bases unmatched to any gene: 9. The sequencing sample was made of peripheral blood. The clonotype originates from a man in his 70s with acute or convalescent COVID-19. The chain combines TRBV7-2 with TRBJ2-7; the match to TRBD2 covers 12 bases. As DNA, the CDR3 is TGTGCCAGCAGCCTTCGACTAGCGGGGGCAAAGTCCTACGAGCAGTACTTC. As protein: CASSLRLAGAKSYEQYF.